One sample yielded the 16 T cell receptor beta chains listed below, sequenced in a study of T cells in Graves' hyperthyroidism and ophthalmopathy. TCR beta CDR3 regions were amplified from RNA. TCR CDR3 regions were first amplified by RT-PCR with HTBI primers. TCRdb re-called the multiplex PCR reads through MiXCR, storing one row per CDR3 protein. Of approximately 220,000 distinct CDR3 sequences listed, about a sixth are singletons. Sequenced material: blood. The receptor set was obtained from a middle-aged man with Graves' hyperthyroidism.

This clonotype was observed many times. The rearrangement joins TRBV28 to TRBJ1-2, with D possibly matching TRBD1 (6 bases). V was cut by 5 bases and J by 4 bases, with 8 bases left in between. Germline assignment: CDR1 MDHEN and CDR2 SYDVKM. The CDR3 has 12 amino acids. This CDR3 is CASSAQGYGYTF. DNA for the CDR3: TGTGCCAGCAGTGCACAGGGCTATGGCTACACCTTC.

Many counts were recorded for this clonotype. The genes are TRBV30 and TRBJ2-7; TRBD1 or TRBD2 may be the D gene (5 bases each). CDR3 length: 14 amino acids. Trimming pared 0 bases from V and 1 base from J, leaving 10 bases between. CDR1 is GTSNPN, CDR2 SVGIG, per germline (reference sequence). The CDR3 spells CAWSVADTSYEQYF. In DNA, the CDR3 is TGTGCCTGGAGTGTAGCGGACACTTCCTACGAGCAGTACTTC.

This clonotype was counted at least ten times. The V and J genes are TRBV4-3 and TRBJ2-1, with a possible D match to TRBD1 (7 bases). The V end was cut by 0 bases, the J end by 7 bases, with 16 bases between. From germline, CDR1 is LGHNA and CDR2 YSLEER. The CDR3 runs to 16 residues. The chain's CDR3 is CASSQDSAAGGNEQFF. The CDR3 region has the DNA TGCGCCAGCAGCCAAGATAGCGCGGCAGGGGGGAATGAGCAGTTCTTC.

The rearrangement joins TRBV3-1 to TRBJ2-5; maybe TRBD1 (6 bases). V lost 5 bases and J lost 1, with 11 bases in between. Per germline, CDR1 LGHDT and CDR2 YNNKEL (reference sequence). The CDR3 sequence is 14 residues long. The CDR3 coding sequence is TGTGCCAGCAGCACCCAGGGGCTCCAAGAGACCCAGTACTTC. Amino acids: CASSTQGLQETQYF.

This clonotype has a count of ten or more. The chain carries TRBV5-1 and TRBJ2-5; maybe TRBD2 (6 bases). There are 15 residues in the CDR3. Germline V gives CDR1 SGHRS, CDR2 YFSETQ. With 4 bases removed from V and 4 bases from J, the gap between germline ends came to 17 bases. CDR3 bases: TGCGCCAGCAGCACAGCGGGTAGCTCTGGAGAGACCCAGTACTTC. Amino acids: CASSTAGSSGETQYF.

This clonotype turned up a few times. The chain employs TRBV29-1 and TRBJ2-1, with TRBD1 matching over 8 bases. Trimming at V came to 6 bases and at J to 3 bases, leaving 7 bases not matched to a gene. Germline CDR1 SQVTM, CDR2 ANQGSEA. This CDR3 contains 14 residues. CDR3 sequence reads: CSVNRDRSYNEQFF. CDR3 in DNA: TGCAGCGTCAACCGGGACAGGAGCTACAATGAGCAGTTCTTC.

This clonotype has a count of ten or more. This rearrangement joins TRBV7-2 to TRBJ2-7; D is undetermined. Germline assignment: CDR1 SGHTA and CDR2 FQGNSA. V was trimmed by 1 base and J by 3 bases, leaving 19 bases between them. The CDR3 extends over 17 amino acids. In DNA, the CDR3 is TGTGCCAGCAGCTTAGTCGTCTCCGACTCGGGCGGCTACGAGCAGTACTTC. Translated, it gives CASSLVVSDSGGYEQYF. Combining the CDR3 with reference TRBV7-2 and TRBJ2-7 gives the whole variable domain GAGVSQSPSNKVTEKGKDVELRCDPISGHTALYWYRQSLGQGLEFLIYFQGNSAPDKSGLPSDRFSAERTGGSVSTLTIQRTQQEDSAVYLCASSLVVSDSGGYEQYFGPGTRLTVT.

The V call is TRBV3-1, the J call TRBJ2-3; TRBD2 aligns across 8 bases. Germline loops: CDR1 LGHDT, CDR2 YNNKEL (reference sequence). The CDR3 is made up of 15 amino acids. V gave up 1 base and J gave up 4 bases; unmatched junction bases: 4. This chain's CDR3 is CASSQGGGGSDTQYF. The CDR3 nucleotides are TGTGCCAGCAGCCAAGGTGGCGGGGGGTCAGATACGCAGTATTTT.

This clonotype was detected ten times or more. The CDR3 sequence: CAISRDSLNQPQHF. CDR3 DNA sequence: TGTGCCATCAGCCGGGACAGCTTGAATCAGCCCCAGCATTTT. The chain uses TRBV10-3 and TRBJ1-5; 7 nucleotides align to TRBD1. Germline V CDR1 and CDR2: ENHRY, SYGVKD. This CDR3 is built from 14 residues. J lost 4 bases, V lost 6 bases, and 6 bases had no gene match.

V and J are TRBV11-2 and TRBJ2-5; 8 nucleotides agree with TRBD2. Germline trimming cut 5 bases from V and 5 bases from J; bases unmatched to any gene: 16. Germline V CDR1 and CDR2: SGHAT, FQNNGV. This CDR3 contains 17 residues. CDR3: CASSTYSGGRWGETQYF. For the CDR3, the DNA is TGTGCCAGCAGCACCTACTCGGGAGGGCGATGGGGCGAGACCCAGTACTTC.

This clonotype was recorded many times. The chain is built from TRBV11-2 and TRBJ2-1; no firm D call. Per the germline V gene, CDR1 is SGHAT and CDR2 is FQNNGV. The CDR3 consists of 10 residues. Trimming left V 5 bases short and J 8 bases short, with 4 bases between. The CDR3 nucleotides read TGTGCCAGCAGCGAGGATGAGCAGTTCTTC. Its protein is CASSEDEQFF.

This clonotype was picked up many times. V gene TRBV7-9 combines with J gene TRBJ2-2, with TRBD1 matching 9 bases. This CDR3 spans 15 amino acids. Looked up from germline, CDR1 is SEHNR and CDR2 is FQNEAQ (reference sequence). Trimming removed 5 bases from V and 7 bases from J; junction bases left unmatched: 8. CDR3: CASSIGDRDGGELFF. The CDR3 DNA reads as TGTGCCAGCAGCATAGGGGACAGGGACGGCGGGGAGCTGTTTTTT.

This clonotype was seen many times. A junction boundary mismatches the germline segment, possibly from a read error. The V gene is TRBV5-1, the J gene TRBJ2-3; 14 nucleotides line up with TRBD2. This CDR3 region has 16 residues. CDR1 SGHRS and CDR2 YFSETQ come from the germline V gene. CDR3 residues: CASSTGLAGGTDTQYF. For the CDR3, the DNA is TGTGCCAGCAGCACGGGACTAGCGGGGGGCACAGATACGCAGTATTTT.

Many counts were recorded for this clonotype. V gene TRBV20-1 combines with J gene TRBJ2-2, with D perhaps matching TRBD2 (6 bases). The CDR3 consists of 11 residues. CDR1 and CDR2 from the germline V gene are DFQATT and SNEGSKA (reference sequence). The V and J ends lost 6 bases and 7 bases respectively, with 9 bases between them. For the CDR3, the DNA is TGCAGTGCCGCGGGGAACGGGGAGCTGTTTTTT. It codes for CSAAGNGELFF.

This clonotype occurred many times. Here the CDR3 DNA reads TGTGCCAGCCAGGGGGTAGCCGGGGAGCTGTTTTTT. Translating gives CASQGVAGELFF. This sequence joins TRBV2 and TRBJ2-2; 7 nucleotides match TRBD1. J was trimmed by 6 bases and V by 8 bases; bases with no gene match: 3. The germline V gene has CDR1 SNHLY and CDR2 FYNNEI. This CDR3 has 12 residues.

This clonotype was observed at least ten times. The CDR3 region has the DNA TGCAGTGCTAGAGGACTAACAGATACGCAGTATTTT. Its translation is CSARGLTDTQYF. The rearrangement joins TRBV20-1 to TRBJ2-3, with D perhaps TRBD2 (5 bases). Germline lookup yields CDR1 DFQATT and CDR2 SNEGSKA (reference sequence). The CDR3 loop spans 12 amino acids. With 1 base removed from V and 3 bases from J, the gap between germline ends came to 5 bases.